These T cell receptor beta chains were read from a single sample in a study of human T cells and chemical hapten exposure. TCRdb processed the RACE reads anew with MiXCR; each CDR3 protein has one entry. The sample lists about 380,000 distinct CDR3 sequences, about 4.8% occurring once. Sequences were derived from whole blood, sampled in connection with sensitization to the hapten diphenylcyclopropenone (DPC). Receptors originate from a woman in her 50s with alopecia areata. Some clones in this sample may be carry-over from other donors' samples. Both conserved end residues are part of each CDR3. D genes are given only for firm matches. A clone size is listed for some rows: how often the clone was seen (once, few, many), or a class if it is expanded.

size	V	D	J	DNA	CDR3
few	TRBV2	TRBD1	TRBJ1-5	TGTGCCAGCAAGGGGACAGTGGAGTATGGCAATCAGCCCCAGCATTTT	CASKGTVEYGNQPQHF
many	TRBV10-3	-	TRBJ1-5	TGTGCCATCAGTGAGCATGGAGATTATAGCAATCAGCCCCAGCATTTT	CAISEHGDYSNQPQHF
many	TRBV27	-	TRBJ1-6	TGTGCCAGCAGTTCCTCTAAAGATTCACCCCTCCACTTT	CASSSSKDSPLHF
few	TRBV27	-	TRBJ2-7	TGTGCCAGCAGTTTATCGGTCGGGGGCCGAGCCTACGAGCAGTACTTC	CASSLSVGGRAYEQYF
many	TRBV7-6	-	TRBJ2-7	TGTGCCAGCACCCCCGGGACCGGGGGTGGGGAGCAGTACTTC	CASTPGTGGGEQYF
many	TRBV28	-	TRBJ2-3	TGTGCCAGCAGTTCACTCCCAGGGTCCTATAGCACAGATACGCAGTATTTT	CASSSLPGSYSTDTQYF
few	TRBV7-9	-	TRBJ2-1	TGTGCCAGCAGCTCTGTATCTAGCTGGAGCTCCTACAATGAGCAGTTCTTC	CASSSVSSWSSYNEQFF
few	TRBV27	-	TRBJ1-2	TGTGCCAGCAGTCTCCTCCCTGGGAGGCAGGGCTACACCTTC	CASSLLPGRQGYTF
-	TRBV7-2	TRBD2	TRBJ2-1	TGTGCCAGCAGCTCGGGACTAGCGGGAGACGGTGAGCAGTTCTTC	CASSSGLAGDGEQFF
few	TRBV4-2	-	TRBJ1-1	TGTGCCAGCAGCCAAGAACTGCATCGACGTACGAACACTGAAGCTTTCTTT	CASSQELHRRTNTEAFF
few	TRBV27	-	TRBJ1-5	TGTGCCAGCAGTCCCCGGGAAGCGAGGCCCCAGCATTTT	CASSPREARPQHF
-	TRBV2	-	TRBJ2-2	TGTGCCAGCGGGTTTTTCACCGGGGAGCTGTTTTTT	CASGFFTGELFF
few	TRBV6-5	-	TRBJ2-4	TGTGCCAGCAGTTACTCGGTAGGGGTCCAAGCCATTCAGTACTTC	CASSYSVGVQAIQYF
-	TRBV20-1	-	TRBJ1-2	TGCAGTGCTCCCTCAAGTACAGGCCACTATGGCTACACCTTC	CSAPSSTGHYGYTF
many	TRBV10-3	TRBD2	TRBJ2-1	TGTGCCATCAGTGAGCCGGGACTAGCGGGGGGGCGAAATGAGCAGTTCTTC	CAISEPGLAGGRNEQFF
few	TRBV29-1	-	TRBJ2-3	TGCAGCGCTGGCCCGGGCACAGATACGCAGTATTTT	CSAGPGTDTQYF
many	TRBV2	-	TRBJ2-1	TGTGCCAGCAGTCAAGGGAGGGACAGTTCTTACAATGAGCAGTTCTTC	CASSQGRDSSYNEQFF
many	TRBV29-1	-	TRBJ2-3	TGCAGCGTTGACCTCCCAGGCAAGTCTAGCACAGATACGCAGTATTTT	CSVDLPGKSSTDTQYF
-	TRBV6-2/TRBV6-3	-	TRBJ1-1	TGTGCCAGCAGTTACAGCTACACTGAAGCTTTCTTT	CASSYSYTEAFF
many	TRBV20-1	TRBD1	TRBJ1-5	TGCAGTGCTGGTATAGACAGGGGTCAGCCCCAGCATTTT	CSAGIDRGQPQHF
many	TRBV5-1	-	TRBJ1-2	TGCGCCAGCAGACAAGGGGATAACTATGGCTACACCTTC	CASRQGDNYGYTF
few	TRBV18	-	TRBJ2-6	TGTGCCAGCTCACCAACCTCTCTGGGGGGAAACTCTGGGGCCAACGTCCTGACTTTC	CASSPTSLGGNSGANVLTF
-	TRBV7-2	TRBD1	TRBJ1-3	TGTACCAGCAGCCCCTACTCAGGGGGCAGTTCTGGAAACACCATATATTTT	CTSSPYSGGSSGNTIYF
few	TRBV10-3	TRBD1	TRBJ2-7	TGTGCCATCAGTGGGGGACAGGGACCCTACGAGCAGTACTTC	CAISGGQGPYEQYF
few	TRBV5-1	TRBD2	TRBJ2-7	TGCGCCAGCAGCTTGGTCAGGACTAGCGACGAGCAGTACTTC	CASSLVRTSDEQYF
-	TRBV3-1	-	TRBJ1-6	TGTGCCAGCAGCTACGGGGGGAATAATTCACCCCTCCACTTT	CASSYGGNNSPLHF
-	TRBV6-6	TRBD2	TRBJ2-5	TGTGCCAGCAGCCCCGGGACTAGCGGGAGGGGAGAGACCCAGTACTTC	CASSPGTSGRGETQYF
many	TRBV7-8	-	TRBJ1-5	TGTGCCAGCAGCTGGGGCGGGGATCAGCCCCAGCATTTT	CASSWGGDQPQHF
many	TRBV12-3/TRBV12-4	-	TRBJ1-1	TGTGCCAGCAGCTTCCACACTGAAGCTTTCTTT	CASSFHTEAFF
few	TRBV5-6	-	TRBJ1-5	TGTGCCAGCAGCCTCTGGACAGCTAATAGCAATCAGCCCCAGCATTTT	CASSLWTANSNQPQHF
few	TRBV7-9	-	TRBJ2-7	TGTGCCAGCAGCTTAGCGGGGCAGTCGAACGAGCAGTACTTC	CASSLAGQSNEQYF
-	TRBV5-4	TRBD2	TRBJ2-7	TGTGCCAGCAGCCCCCCACAGCGGGAGGGCCCCTACGAGCAGTACTTC	CASSPPQREGPYEQYF
many	TRBV6-5	-	TRBJ1-5	TGTGCCAGCACCCCACCGGGAAAAAACGGGCCCCAGCATTTT	CASTPPGKNGPQHF
many	TRBV12-3/TRBV12-4	-	TRBJ1-5	TGTGCCAGCAGTTTAGCGAGAGGGGCAGGGAATCAGCCCCAGCATTTT	CASSLARGAGNQPQHF
many	TRBV11-2	-	TRBJ2-3	TGTGCCAGCAGCTCAGGACCTCGCACAGATACGCAGTATTTT	CASSSGPRTDTQYF
many	TRBV4-2	-	TRBJ1-1	TGTGCCAGCAGCCAAGAGTGGAACACTGAAGCTTTCTTT	CASSQEWNTEAFF
-	TRBV12-5	-	TRBJ1-1	TGTGCTAGTGGTTTCTCCAGGCAGGTAGGCACTGAAGCTTTCTTT	CASGFSRQVGTEAFF
many	TRBV12-3/TRBV12-4	-	TRBJ1-5	TGTGCCAGCAGCCCCAAAGGGGTTAGCAATCAGCCCCAGCATTTT	CASSPKGVSNQPQHF
few	TRBV4-1	-	TRBJ2-1	TGCGCCAGCAGCCAAGTTATTTACAATGAGCAGTTCTTC	CASSQVIYNEQFF
many	TRBV28	-	TRBJ1-5	TGTGCCAGCAGTCGAGAGGGCCTAGAGCTGAATCAGCCCCAGCATTTT	CASSREGLELNQPQHF
few	TRBV21-1	-	TRBJ2-5	TGTGCCAGCAGCCTACTACTAGCGGACGAGACCCAGTACTTC	CASSLLLADETQYF
many	TRBV27	TRBD2	TRBJ2-3	TGTGCCAGCAGTTCCTCTAGCGGATTTAGCACAGATACGCAGTATTTT	CASSSSSGFSTDTQYF
-	TRBV6-2/TRBV6-3	-	TRBJ2-7	TGTGCCAGCAGTTATAACGGACAGATCGGCTCCTACGAGCAGTACTTC	CASSYNGQIGSYEQYF
few	TRBV27	-	TRBJ1-1	TGTGCCAGCCGTAGAGAAGAGGAGACGAACACTGAAGCTTTCTTT	CASRREEETNTEAFF
many	TRBV7-2	-	TRBJ2-5	TGTGCCAGCAGCTCCTACAGCGTCGGGACCCAGTACTTC	CASSSYSVGTQYF
many	TRBV5-1	-	TRBJ1-3	TGCGCCAGCGCTGGAGACTCTGGAAACACCATATATTTT	CASAGDSGNTIYF
many	TRBV7-2	-	TRBJ2-3	TGTGCCAGGTCGGAGGGCCAGGGAGATACGCAGTATTTT	CARSEGQGDTQYF
-	TRBV3-1	TRBD2	TRBJ2-3	TGTGCCAGCAGCCAAAATTTGGGACTAGCATCGTATTTT	CASSQNLGLASYF
-	TRBV10-3	-	TRBJ2-3	TGTGCCATCAGTGGAGGGCAGGGACTCACAGATACGCAGTATTTT	CAISGGQGLTDTQYF
many	TRBV7-9	-	TRBJ2-7	TGTGCCAGCAGCTCAGGACTGAACTACGAGCAGTACTTC	CASSSGLNYEQYF
many	TRBV29-1	TRBD2	TRBJ2-1	TGCAGCGTGACGGGGGGGGCCGAGACAGCCTACAATGAGCAGTTCTTC	CSVTGGAETAYNEQFF
few	TRBV6-2/TRBV6-3	-	TRBJ1-1	TGTGCCAGCAGTTACGCCCTCTACCTTGAAGCTTTCTTT	CASSYALYLEAFF
many	TRBV9	-	TRBJ2-1	TGTGCCAGCAGCGTAGGCGGGGAGTTCACCTACAATGAGCAGTTCTTC	CASSVGGEFTYNEQFF
many	TRBV6-2/TRBV6-3	-	TRBJ1-5	TGTGCCAGCAGTTGGGGGGAGAATCAGCCCCAGCATTTT	CASSWGENQPQHF